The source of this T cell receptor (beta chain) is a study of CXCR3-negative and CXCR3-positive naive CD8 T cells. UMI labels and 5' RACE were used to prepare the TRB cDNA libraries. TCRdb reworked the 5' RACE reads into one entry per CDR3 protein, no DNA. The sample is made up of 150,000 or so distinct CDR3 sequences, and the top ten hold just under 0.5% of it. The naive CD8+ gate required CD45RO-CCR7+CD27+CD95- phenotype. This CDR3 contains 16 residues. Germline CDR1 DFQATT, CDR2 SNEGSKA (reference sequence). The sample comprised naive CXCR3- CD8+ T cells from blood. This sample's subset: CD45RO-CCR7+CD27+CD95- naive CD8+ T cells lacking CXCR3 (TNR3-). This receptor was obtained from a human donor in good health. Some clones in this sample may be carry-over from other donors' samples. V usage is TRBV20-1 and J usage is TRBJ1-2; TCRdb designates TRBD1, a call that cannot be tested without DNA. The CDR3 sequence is CSARWAGSAANYGYTF.